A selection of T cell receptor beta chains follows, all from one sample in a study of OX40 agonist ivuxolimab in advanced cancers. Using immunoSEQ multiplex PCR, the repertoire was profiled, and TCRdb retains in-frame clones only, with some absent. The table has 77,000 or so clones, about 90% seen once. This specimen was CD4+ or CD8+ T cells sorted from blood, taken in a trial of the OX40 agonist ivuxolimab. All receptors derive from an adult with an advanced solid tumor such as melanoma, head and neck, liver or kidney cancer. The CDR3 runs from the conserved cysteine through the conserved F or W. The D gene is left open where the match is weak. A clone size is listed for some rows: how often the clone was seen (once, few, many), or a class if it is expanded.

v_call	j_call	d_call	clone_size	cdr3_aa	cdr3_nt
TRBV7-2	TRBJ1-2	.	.	CASSLDPRAGNYGYTF	TGTGCCAGCAGCTTAGATCCGAGAGCGGGCAACTATGGCTACACCTTC
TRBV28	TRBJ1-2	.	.	CASSLQGNYGYTF	TGTGCCAGCAGTTTGCAGGGGAACTATGGCTACACCTTC
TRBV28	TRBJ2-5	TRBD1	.	CASSFGEQGWTQYF	TGTGCCAGCAGTTTCGGGGAACAGGGGTGGACCCAGTACTTC
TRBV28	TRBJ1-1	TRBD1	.	CASSSGQLTEAFF	TGTGCCAGCAGTTCGGGACAGCTCACTGAAGCTTTCTTT
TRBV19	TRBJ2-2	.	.	CASSPRMNLHTGELFF	TGTGCCAGTAGTCCGCGGATGAACTTGCACACCGGGGAGCTGTTTTTT
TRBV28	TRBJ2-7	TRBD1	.	CASSHYRGVGYEQYF	TGTGCCAGCAGTCATTACAGGGGGGTTGGGTACGAGCAGTACTTC
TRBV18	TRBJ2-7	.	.	CASSGAGENEQYF	TGTGCCAGCTCCGGGGCAGGGGAAAACGAGCAGTACTTC
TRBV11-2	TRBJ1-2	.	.	CASSQHAFGYTF	TGTGCCAGCAGCCAACACGCGTTCGGCTACACCTTC
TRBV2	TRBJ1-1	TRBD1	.	CASRNTWTGPNTEAFF	TGTGCCAGCAGAAACACATGGACAGGACCGAACACTGAAGCTTTCTTT
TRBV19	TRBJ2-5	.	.	CASSIPGRQETQYF	TGTGCCAGTAGTATACCAGGTCGGCAAGAGACCCAGTACTTC
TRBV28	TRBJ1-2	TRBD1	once	CASSLGTAQYGYTF	TGTGCCAGCAGTTTGGGGACAGCCCAGTATGGCTACACCTTC